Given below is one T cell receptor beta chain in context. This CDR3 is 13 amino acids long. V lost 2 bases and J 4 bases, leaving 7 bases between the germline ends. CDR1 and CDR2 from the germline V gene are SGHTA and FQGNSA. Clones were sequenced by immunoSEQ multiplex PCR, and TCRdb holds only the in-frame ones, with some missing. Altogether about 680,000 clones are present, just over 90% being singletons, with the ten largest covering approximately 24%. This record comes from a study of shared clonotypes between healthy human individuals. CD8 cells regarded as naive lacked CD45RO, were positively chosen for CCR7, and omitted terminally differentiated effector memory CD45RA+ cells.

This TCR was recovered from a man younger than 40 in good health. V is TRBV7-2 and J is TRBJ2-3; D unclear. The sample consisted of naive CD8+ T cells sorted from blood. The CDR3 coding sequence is TGTGCCAGCAGCTTAATCACTCCAGATACGCAGTATTTT. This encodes CASSLITPDTQYF. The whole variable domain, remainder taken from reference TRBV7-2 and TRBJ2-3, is GAGVSQSPSNKVTEKGKDVELRCDPISGHTALYWYRQSLGQGLEFLIYFQGNSAPDKSGLPSDRFSAERTGGSVSTLTIQRTQQEDSAVYLCASSLITPDTQYFGPGTRLTVL.